This TCR beta chain was profiled in a study of CD8+CD57+ T cells in acquired aplastic anemia. Before being chosen for sequencing, patients had shown CD8+CD57+ cell expansion by flow cytometry. By the time of blood sampling, patients had still received no therapy. The TCR beta profiling, which covered VDJ combination and CDR3 sequence, was carried out using genomic DNA as the template. Each CDR3 protein gets one entry after TCRdb re-called the reads with MiXCR. This repertoire shows about 98,000 distinct CDR3 sequences, around 70% found once; its top ten account for around three fifths. Germline assignment: CDR1 LNHDA and CDR2 SQIVND (reference sequence). This CDR3 is built from 13 residues. The ends lost 4 bases at V and 4 bases at J; junction bases unmatched: 4.

V usage is TRBV19 and J usage is TRBJ2-7; TRBD2 agrees at 7 bases. The TCR was taken from a human donor with aplastic anemia. Specimen: sorted CD4+, CD8+, or CD8+CD57+ T cells (not recorded which) from PBMCs. The CDR3 bases are TGTGCCAGTAGTAGGACTAGTAGGTACGAGCAGTACTTC. Protein: CASSRTSRYEQYF.